Included here is one T cell receptor beta chain sequence, with context. This record comes from a study of blood T cell repertoires in COVID-19. Across the study: In each case, the material was cDNA or gDNA derived from T cells, B-cell-depleted T cells, or PBMCs.

Clones were sequenced by immunoSEQ multiplex PCR, and TCRdb holds only the in-frame ones, with some missing. The sample gives about 190,000 clones, roughly 83% of which show up once; 7.5% to 10% is in the top ten. The CDR3 loop spans 14 amino acids. After removal of 8 bases from V and 6 bases from J, the junction contained 10 bases not matched to a gene. The germline CDR1 and CDR2 sequences are MDHEN and SYDVKM. The participants were between about 18 and 90 years old and came from roughly 25 US areas. Sequencing was carried out using PBMCs or T cells enriched from blood (not recorded which). This clonotype was obtained from a woman aged 25-40 years who had recovered from COVID-19. This rearrangement joins TRBV28 to TRBJ2-7, with 10 bases fitting TRBD1. The CDR3 sequence is CASVGTGDPGEQYF. The CDR3 region has the DNA TGTGCCAGCGTTGGGACAGGGGATCCGGGCGAGCAGTACTTC.